A selection of T cell receptor beta chains follows, all from one sample in a study of CD8+ T cells in alopecia areata. Some clones are missing from TCRdb's copy, which holds only in-frame ones; the method was immunoSEQ multiplex PCR. The data contain about 110,000 clones, around 59% of them singletons. Sequencing was performed on CD8+ T cells sorted from blood. These TCRs come from a human donor in good health. Each CDR3 is given with its conserved first and last residue. D genes are given only for firm matches. For some rows the clone size is stated as once, few or many, or as a class when expanded; others skip it.

. TRBJ2-2 . TRBV29-1 13 TGCAGCGTTGTTCTCCCGAACACCGGGGAGCTGTTTTTT CSVVLPNTGELFF
TRBD1 TRBJ1-4 . TRBV29-1 14 TGCAGCGTTGAAACGGGACAGAATAATGAAAAACTGTTTTTT CSVETGQNNEKLFF
TRBD2 TRBJ2-3 . TRBV7-8 17 TGTGCCAGCAGCCACGGGACCGGGACTAGCGGGGTCCTCACGCAGTATTTT CASSHGTGTSGVLTQYF
TRBD2 TRBJ2-1 few TRBV30 14 TGTGCCTGGATGGTAGCGGGGGGCCGCAATGAGCAGTTCTTC CAWMVAGGRNEQFF
. TRBJ2-5 . TRBV11-2 15 TGTGCCAGCAGCTTAGATGGGCTAGCGCAAGAGACCCAGTACTTC CASSLDGLAQETQYF
. TRBJ2-7 few TRBV7-9 13 TGTGCCAGCAGCCAACTCCTTTACTACGAGCAGTACTTC CASSQLLYYEQYF
TRBD1 TRBJ1-2 . TRBV2 15 TGTGCCAGCAATCCCGGACAGGGGGGTCTCTATGGCTACACCTTC CASNPGQGGLYGYTF
. TRBJ2-5 . TRBV4-1 15 TGCGCCAGCAGCCAAATCGGGTCCATCCGGCAGACCCAGTACTTC CASSQIGSIRQTQYF
TRBD1 TRBJ1-2 . TRBV6-1 16 TGTGCCAGCAGTGAGGGACAGGGGACGGTCGGCTATGGCTACACCTTC CASSEGQGTVGYGYTF
. TRBJ2-1 . TRBV13 12 TGTGCCAGCAGCTTTGGGGGTCATGAGCAGTTCTTC CASSFGGHEQFF
TRBD2 TRBJ2-3 few TRBV28 17 TGTGCCAGCAGTTTATGCTGCGGGGGAGTAATTGAAGATACGCAGTATTTT CASSLCCGGVIEDTQYF
TRBD1 TRBJ1-6 . TRBV10-3 13 TGTGCCACAACGACAGGGACCGCTTCACCCCTCCACTTT CATTTGTASPLHF
. TRBJ2-1 . TRBV5-1 15 TGCGCCAGCAGCTTGTCCGTGGGCTTTTCCGATGAGCAGTTCTTC CASSLSVGFSDEQFF
. TRBJ1-5 . TRBV29-1 13 TGCAGCGTTGAAGATGGCAGCAATCAGCCCCAGCATTTT CSVEDGSNQPQHF
. TRBJ1-5 . TRBV28 15 TGTGCCAGCAGTCCGGGGTGGCTGAGCAATCAGCCCCAGCATTTT CASSPGWLSNQPQHF
. TRBJ2-1 . TRBV11-2 17 TGTGCCAGCAGCCCGACTTACAGGAGTCTAGAATACAATGAGCAGTTCTTC CASSPTYRSLEYNEQFF
TRBD1 TRBJ1-6 . TRBV7-8 17 TGTGCCAGCAGCTTATTAAGGAGGGGGCGTCGGAATTCACCCCTCCACTTT CASSLLRRGRRNSPLHF
. TRBJ1-4 few TRBV11-2 13 TGTGCCAGCTCTCTTTATTCTAATGAAAAACTGTTTTTT CASSLYSNEKLFF
. TRBJ1-2 . TRBV28 14 TGTGCCAGCAGTCTGACCAAGGGACTAGAGGGCTACACCTTC CASSLTKGLEGYTF
. TRBJ1-5 . TRBV5-6 14 TGTGCCAGCAGCTCAGGGGCTGCCGATCAGCCCCAGCATTTT CASSSGAADQPQHF
. TRBJ2-5 few TRBV30 12 TGTGCCTGGAGTGTCGCTCAAGAGACCCAGTACTTC CAWSVAQETQYF
. TRBJ2-2 . TRBV7-9 13 TGTGCCAGCAGCTCAGGGAGGACCGGGGAGCTGTTTTTT CASSSGRTGELFF
. TRBJ2-5 . TRBV4-3 14 TGCGCCAGCAGCCAAGGGTTTACACAAGAGACCCAGTACTTC CASSQGFTQETQYF
. TRBJ2-1 once TRBV29-1 17 TGCAGCGTCCCCCTGGGGGTTCTGGTCGGCTCCTACAATGAGCAGTTCTTC CSVPLGVLVGSYNEQFF
. TRBJ1-1 . TRBV2 12 TGTGCCAGCATCTATGAGAACACTGAAGCTTTCTTT CASIYENTEAFF
TRBD1 TRBJ1-1 . TRBV13 17 TGTGCCAGCGGCTCCACCGGGACAGGGTTCGCGAACACTGAAGCTTTCTTT CASGSTGTGFANTEAFF
. TRBJ1-1 . TRBV4-3 15 TGCGCCAGCAGCCAAGATGGTCGGGGGAACACTGAAGCTTTCTTT CASSQDGRGNTEAFF
. TRBJ2-1 . TRBV12-5 13 TGTGCTAGTGGGCCAGGGGTCTTGTATGAGCAGTTCTTC CASGPGVLYEQFF
TRBD1 TRBJ1-2 . TRBV29-1 14 TGCAGCGTTGAAGGGACAGGGTATGATTATGGCTACACCTTC CSVEGTGYDYGYTF
. TRBJ1-2 . TRBV30 13 TGTGCCTGGAGTGTATCAGGGTTTAATGGCTACACCTTC CAWSVSGFNGYTF
TRBD1 TRBJ2-5 . TRBV28 15 TGTGCCAGCAGTTTGGGACAGGGGGCTCTGGAGACCCAGTACTTC CASSLGQGALETQYF
. TRBJ1-5 few TRBV28 18 TGTGCCAGCAGCTCGACAGGAACCACTCTAAGCAGCAATCAGCCCCAGCATTTT CASSSTGTTLSSNQPQHF
. TRBJ2-7 . TRBV7-8 15 TGTGCCAGCAGCTTAGTGGGACCTTATTCCTACGAGCAGTACTTC CASSLVGPYSYEQYF
. TRBJ2-1 . TRBV5-6 13 TGTGCCAGCAGCTTAACAGGAAACAATGAGCAGTTCTTC CASSLTGNNEQFF
TRBD1 TRBJ2-2 few TRBV29-1 13 TGCAGCGCTCGACAGGGGGATACCGGGGAGCTGTTTTTT CSARQGDTGELFF
. TRBJ2-7 . TRBV5-6 17 TGTGCCAGCAGCACGTACAGGGTCCCCCCACCTCCGTACGAGCAGTACTTC CASSTYRVPPPPYEQYF
. TRBJ2-2 . TRBV29-1 15 TGCAGCGTTGAAGATGGTGTAGCGAACACCGGGGAGCTGTTTTTT CSVEDGVANTGELFF
. TRBJ2-5 once TRBV18 16 TGTGCCAGCTCACGAGGAGAGGTTCCGTGGCAAGAGACCCAGTACTTC CASSRGEVPWQETQYF
. TRBJ1-6 . TRBV11-2 18 TGTGCCAGCAGCTCCATCCACAGTGATGCGGAATATAATTCACCCCTCCACTTT CASSSIHSDAEYNSPLHF
. TRBJ2-1 . TRBV7-9 13 TGTGCCAGCAGCTTACCGGGGCGGGATGAGCAGTTCTTC CASSLPGRDEQFF
TRBD1 TRBJ1-1 few TRBV30 16 TGTGCCTGGGACGCCGGGACAGGGGGCCTCTACGCTGAAGCTTTCTTT CAWDAGTGGLYAEAFF
TRBD1 TRBJ2-3 . TRBV30 15 TGTGCCTGGAGGGCCTGGACAGGGGGATCGGATACGCAGTATTTT CAWRAWTGGSDTQYF
. TRBJ2-7 . TRBV5-1 11 TGCGCCAGCAGCTTGAATCACGAGCAGTACTTC CASSLNHEQYF
TRBD1 TRBJ1-1 few TRBV5-4 18 TGTGCCAGCAGCCCAAAAGACAGGGGAGACCGAAGGAACACTGAAGCTTTCTTT CASSPKDRGDRRNTEAFF
. TRBJ1-1 . TRBV4-2 16 TGTGCCAGCAGCCAAGAAGGGAGGATTCCGAACACTGAAGCTTTCTTT CASSQEGRIPNTEAFF
TRBD1 TRBJ1-4 . TRBV4-3 13 TGCGCCAGCAGGCAGGGGGCAGGGGAAAAACTGTTTTTT CASRQGAGEKLFF